The rows below give T cell receptor beta chains drawn from one sample of a study of regulatory T cells in long-lasting Graves disease. TCRdb re-called the multiplex PCR reads through MiXCR, storing one row per CDR3 protein. The sample includes more than 450,000 distinct CDR3 sequences, 15% to 20% of them seen just once. In addition, the sample was reused for a study of T cells in Graves' hyperthyroidism and ophthalmopathy.

Sequenced material: peripheral blood mononuclear cells (PBMCs), taken at new diagnosis, from a patient treated with antithyroid drugs. The receptors here all came from a man aged 40-49 years with Graves disease. Each CDR3 is given without its conserved first and last residue. The D gene is left open where the match is weak.

>TRBD2|TRBJ2-2|TRBV5-1
ASSLRSGGGSYSTGELF
>NA|TRBJ2-1|TRBV28
ASSFRFGNEQF
>NA|TRBJ1-5|TRBV2
ASSEEGVYGRPQH
>NA|TRBJ1-2|TRBV13
ASSLRREIPNYGYT
>TRBD2|TRBJ2-7|TRBV20-1
SANSGTSGSHYEQY
>NA|TRBJ1-1|TRBV28
ASRPTGGVTEAF
>NA|TRBJ1-4|TRBV10-1
ASSRTANEKLF
>TRBD2|TRBJ2-7|TRBV2
ASSVLTSVNEQY
>NA|TRBJ1-5|TRBV6-9
ASSYKAGWWGNQPQH
>NA|TRBJ1-5|TRBV27
ASSLGRQHQPQH
>NA|TRBJ2-2|TRBV11-1
ASSSSGARNTGELF
>TRBD2|TRBJ2-3|TRBV9
ASSVGVAGLTDTQY
>TRBD1|TRBJ2-1|TRBV6-2/TRBV6-3
ASSYRDRYNEQF
>TRBD2|TRBJ2-3|TRBV2
ASSVLAARTDTQY
>NA|TRBJ1-6|TRBV12-3/TRBV12-4
ATKGSSYNSPLH
>NA|TRBJ1-4|TRBV30
AWRGSPNEKLF
>TRBD1|TRBJ2-5|TRBV28
ASSFSNPGQGQETQY
>NA|TRBJ2-5|TRBV28
ASRKQAELETQY
>NA|TRBJ1-5|TRBV2
ASSDRSDQPQH
>NA|TRBJ1-4|TRBV5-4
ASSSGTNEKLF
>NA|TRBJ2-1|TRBV6-5
ASSYSNEQF
>NA|TRBJ2-4|TRBV20-1
SAPGGTRGAKNIQY